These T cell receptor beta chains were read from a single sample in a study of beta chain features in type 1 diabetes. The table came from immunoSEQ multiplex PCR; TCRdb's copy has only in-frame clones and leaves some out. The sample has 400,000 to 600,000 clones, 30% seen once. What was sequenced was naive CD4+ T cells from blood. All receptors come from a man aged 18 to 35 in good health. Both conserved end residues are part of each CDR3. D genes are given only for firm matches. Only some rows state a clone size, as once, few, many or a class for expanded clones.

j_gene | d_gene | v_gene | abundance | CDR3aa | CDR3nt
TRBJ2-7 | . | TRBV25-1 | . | CASSASAYEQYF | TGTGCCAGCAGTGCCAGCGCCTACGAGCAGTACTTC
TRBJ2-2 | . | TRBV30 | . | CAWSVLVGRGELFF | TGTGCCTGGAGTGTACTCGTAGGGCGAGGGGAGCTGTTTTTT
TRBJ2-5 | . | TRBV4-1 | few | CASSSHRQETQYF | TGCGCCAGCAGCTCCCACCGCCAAGAGACCCAGTACTTC
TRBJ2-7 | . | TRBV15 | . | CATSREHLTEYF | TGTGCCACCAGCAGAGAGCATTTGACCGAGTACTTC
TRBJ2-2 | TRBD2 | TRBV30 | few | CACRDYANTGELFF | TGTGCCTGCCGGGACTACGCGAACACCGGGGAGCTGTTTTTT
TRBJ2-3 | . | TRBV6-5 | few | CAISRDRSTDTQYF | TGTGCCATCTCCCGGGACCGAAGCACAGATACGCAGTATTTT
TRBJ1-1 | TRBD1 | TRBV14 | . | CASSQGGGLWAGAFF | TGTGCCAGCAGCCAAGGAGGGGGCTTGTGGGCAGGAGCTTTCTTT
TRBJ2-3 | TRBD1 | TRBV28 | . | CASSLVLTGASTDTQYF | TGTGCCAGCAGTTTAGTCCTGACAGGGGCTAGCACAGATACGCAGTATTTT
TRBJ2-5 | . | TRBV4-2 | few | CATGRELGSEYEKETQYF | TGTGCCACTGGCCGGGAGCTGGGGAGCGAATACGAAAAAGAGACCCAGTACTTC
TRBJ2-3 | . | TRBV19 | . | CAVGIDTQYF | TGTGCCGTCGGGATTGATACGCAGTATTTT
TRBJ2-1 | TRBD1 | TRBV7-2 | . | CASNTGGAYNEQFF | TGTGCCAGCAATACAGGGGGCGCGTACAATGAGCAGTTCTTC
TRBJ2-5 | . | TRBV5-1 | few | CASSLVSGEETQYF | TGCGCCAGCAGCTTGGTGTCAGGGGAAGAGACCCAGTACTTC
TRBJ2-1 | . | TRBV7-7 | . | CASSNSGWNEQFF | TGTGCCAGCAGTAACAGCGGGTGGAATGAGCAGTTCTTC
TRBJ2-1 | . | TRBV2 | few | CASSDTLYNEQFF | TGTGCCAGCAGTGATACTCTCTACAATGAGCAGTTCTTC
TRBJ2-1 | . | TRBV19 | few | CASSIDPDNEQFF | TGTGCCAGTAGTATTGACCCGGACAATGAGCAGTTCTTC
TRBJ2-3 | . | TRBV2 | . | CASSEGQLNTDTQYF | TGTGCCAGCAGTGAAGGACAACTAAACACAGATACGCAGTATTTT
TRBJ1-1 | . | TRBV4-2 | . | CASSQAVGQTNTEAFF | TGTGCCAGCAGCCAAGCAGTAGGGCAGACGAACACTGAAGCTTTCTTT
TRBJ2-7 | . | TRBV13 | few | CASSLGLGQQTYEQYF | TGTGCCAGCAGCTTAGGCCTCGGACAGCAGACCTACGAGCAGTACTTC
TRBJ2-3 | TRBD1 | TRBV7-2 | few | CASSGRTGTDTQYF | TGTGCCAGCAGCGGACGGACAGGGACAGATACGCAGTATTTT
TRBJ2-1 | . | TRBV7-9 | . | CASSLDYNEQFF | TGTGCCAGCAGCTTAGATTACAATGAGCAGTTCTTC
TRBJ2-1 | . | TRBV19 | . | CASSIARLSYNEQFF | TGTGCCAGTAGTATAGCTCGCCTCTCCTACAATGAGCAGTTCTTC
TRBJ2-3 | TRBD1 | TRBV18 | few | CASSGQGAGTDTQYF | TGTGCCAGCTCAGGACAGGGGGCAGGCACAGATACGCAGTATTTT
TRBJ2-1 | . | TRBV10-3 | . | CAIKPHRDTGMDEQFF | TGTGCCATCAAACCTCACCGGGACACCGGTATGGATGAGCAGTTCTTC
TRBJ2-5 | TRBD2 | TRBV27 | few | CASSLASGRAWETQYF | TGTGCCAGCAGTTTAGCTAGCGGGAGGGCCTGGGAGACCCAGTACTTC
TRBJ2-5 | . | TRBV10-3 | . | CAITRSGFGETQYF | TGTGCCATCACACGGAGTGGGTTTGGAGAGACCCAGTACTTC
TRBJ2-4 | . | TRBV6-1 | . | CASSDRPLAKNIQYF | TGTGCCAGCAGTGACAGGCCCCTAGCCAAAAACATTCAGTACTTC
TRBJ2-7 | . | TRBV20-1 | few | CSAGEEGEQYF | TGCAGTGCCGGCGAGGAGGGCGAGCAGTACTTC
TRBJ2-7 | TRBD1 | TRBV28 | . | CASSPGGTSYEQYF | TGTGCCAGCAGCCCAGGGGGTACCTCCTACGAGCAGTACTTC
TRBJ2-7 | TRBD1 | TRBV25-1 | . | CASSVDRGPNEQYF | TGTGCCAGCAGTGTTGACAGGGGTCCCAACGAGCAGTACTTC
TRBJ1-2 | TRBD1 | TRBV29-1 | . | CSVEVDRVIGGYTF | TGCAGCGTTGAAGTCGACAGGGTAATTGGTGGCTACACCTTC
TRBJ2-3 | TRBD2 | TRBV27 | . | CASRSAGARSTDTQYF | TGTGCCAGCAGATCAGCGGGAGCGAGGAGCACAGATACGCAGTATTTT
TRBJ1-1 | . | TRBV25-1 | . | CASSESMGGTLNTEAFF | TGTGCCAGCAGTGAATCGATGGGGGGCACCCTGAACACTGAAGCTTTCTTT
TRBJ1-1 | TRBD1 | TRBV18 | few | CASSPQGANTEAFF | TGTGCCAGCTCACCACAGGGGGCAAACACTGAAGCTTTCTTT
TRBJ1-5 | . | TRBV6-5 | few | CASSYSGSQPQHF | TGTGCCAGCAGTTACTCGGGATCTCAGCCCCAGCATTTT
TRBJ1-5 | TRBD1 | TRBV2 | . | CASSGSGGTGVQPQHF | TGTGCCAGCAGTGGCTCCGGTGGGACAGGAGTCCAGCCCCAGCATTTT
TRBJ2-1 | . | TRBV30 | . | CAWSWMNEQFF | TGTGCCTGGAGCTGGATGAATGAGCAGTTCTTC
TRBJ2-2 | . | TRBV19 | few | CASSQQGYTGELFF | TGTGCCAGTAGCCAACAGGGATACACCGGGGAGCTGTTTTTT
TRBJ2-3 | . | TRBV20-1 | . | CSVRIDTQYF | TGCAGTGTTCGAATAGATACGCAGTATTTT
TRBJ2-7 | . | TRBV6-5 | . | CASSYGGDSGTYEQYF | TGTGCCAGCAGTTACGGCGGGGACAGCGGTACTTACGAGCAGTACTTC
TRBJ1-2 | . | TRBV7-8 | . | CASSLRLSTYGYTF | TGTGCCAGCAGCCTCAGGTTGTCTACCTATGGCTACACCTTC
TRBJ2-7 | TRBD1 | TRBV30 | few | CAWSVQGLNEQYF | TGTGCCTGGAGTGTACAGGGGTTAAACGAGCAGTACTTC
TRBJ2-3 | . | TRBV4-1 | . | CASSQEDKNIADTQYF | TGCGCCAGCAGCCAAGAGGACAAGAACATCGCAGATACGCAGTATTTT
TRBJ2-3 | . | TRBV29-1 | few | CSARQDSTDTQYF | TGCAGCGCCCGACAGGATAGCACAGATACGCAGTATTTT
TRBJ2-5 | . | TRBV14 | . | CASSRLLETQYF | TGTGCCAGCAGCCGGCTACTAGAGACCCAGTACTTC
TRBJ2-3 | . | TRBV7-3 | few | CASSRDTRTDTQYF | TGTGCCAGCAGCCGGGACACCCGCACAGATACGCAGTATTTT
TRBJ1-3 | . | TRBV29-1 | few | CSVEIGASGNTIYF | TGCAGCGTTGAAATTGGCGCGTCGGGAAACACCATATATTTT
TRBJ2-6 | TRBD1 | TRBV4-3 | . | CASSQVGGVSGANVLTF | TGCGCCAGCAGCCAGGTAGGGGGCGTCTCTGGGGCCAACGTCCTGACTTTC
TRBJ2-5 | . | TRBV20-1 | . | CSAPRETQYF | TGCAGTGCTCCTAGGGAGACCCAGTACTTC
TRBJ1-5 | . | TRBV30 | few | CAWSTGIRPQHF | TGTGCCTGGAGCACAGGAATCAGGCCCCAGCATTTT
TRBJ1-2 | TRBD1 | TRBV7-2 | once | CASSSTGVNYGYTF | TGTGCCAGCAGCTCGACAGGGGTGAACTATGGCTACACCTTC
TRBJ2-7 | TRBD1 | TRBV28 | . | CASSKMTGAYEQYF | TGTGCCAGCAGTAAAATGACAGGGGCCTACGAGCAGTACTTC
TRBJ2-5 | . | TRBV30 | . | CAWSRGPLQETQYF | TGTGCCTGGAGCCGAGGGCCCCTTCAAGAGACCCAGTACTTC
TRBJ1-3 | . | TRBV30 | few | CAWSVRRVFTGNTIYF | TGTGCCTGGAGTGTACGGCGGGTCTTTACCGGAAACACCATATATTTT
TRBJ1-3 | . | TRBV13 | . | CASSLVSGGISGNTIYF | TGTGCCAGCAGCTTAGTCTCCGGGGGCATTTCTGGAAACACCATATATTTT
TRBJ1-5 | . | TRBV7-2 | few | CASSRAGISNQPQHF | TGTGCCAGCAGCCGAGCAGGGATAAGCAATCAGCCCCAGCATTTT